The present TCR beta chain was sequenced within a study of blood T cell repertoires in COVID-19. About the research overall: The study drew acute and convalescent COVID-19 samples from the United States, Italy and Spain. T cells, B-cell-depleted T cells, or PBMCs provided the cDNA or gDNA that served as material.

Per the study methods: Researchers report that nucleated cell counts were estimated from reference gene primer amplification. The data were produced by immunoSEQ multiplex PCR, yet TCRdb's version contains in-frame clones alone and is incomplete. Clone size and V and J calls were adopted from that table, with D and trimming inferred from the DNA. The data hold hundreds of thousands of clones, with about 82% observed a single time. Germline V gene lookup returns CDR1 ENHRY and CDR2 SYGVKD. This CDR3 is built from 15 residues. V trimming: 5 bases; J trimming: 0 bases; junction bases outside the gene matches: 3. Comments on this clone: Other DNA sequences in this specimen translate into the identical CDR3.

This chain uses TRBV10-3 with TRBJ2-2; 7 nucleotides match TRBD2. Sequences were obtained from peripheral blood. The receptor was isolated from a woman of 80 years or more with acute or convalescent COVID-19. The CDR3 bases are TGTGCCATCAGTCCTACTAGCGCGAACACCGGGGAGCTGTTTTTT. Its translation: CAISPTSANTGELFF.